This T cell receptor (beta chain) appears in the sequencing data of a study of blood T cell repertoires in COVID-19. Trimming took off 7 bases at V and 0 bases at J, with 13 bases between the two ends. Germline V gives CDR1 MDHEN, CDR2 SYDVKM. There are 14 residues in the CDR3. This table comes from immunoSEQ multiplex PCR, and its TCRdb copy is limited to in-frame clones, with some not included. The sample shows some 320,000 clones, less than 85% of them seen only once. A case of COVID-19 had been met by exposed participants within 2 weeks before study entry. The receptor was derived from a woman aged 30 to 39 who had been exposed to COVID-19. The chain couples TRBV28 to TRBJ2-7; D unresolved. Material: PBMCs or T cells enriched from blood (not recorded which). CDR3 sequence (DNA): TGTGCCAGCAATGAGGCGGCCAGCTCCTACGAGCAGTACTTC. This encodes CASNEAASSYEQYF.